This T cell receptor (beta chain) is from a study of blood T cell repertoires in COVID-19. Study as a whole: Researchers got acute and convalescent COVID-19 samples from the United States, Italy and Spain. In each case, the material was cDNA or gDNA derived from T cells, B-cell-depleted T cells, or PBMCs.

As handled by the study authors: Using reference gene primer amplification, nucleated cell counts were estimated. Using immunoSEQ multiplex PCR, the repertoire was profiled, and TCRdb retains in-frame clones only, with some absent. V, J and clone size derive from that table, while D and trimming were established from the DNA sequence. This table holds 45,000 to 55,000 clones, over 80% found once. This TCR was sampled from a human donor in a cohort sampled during active COVID-19. Sequences were obtained from peripheral blood.

The CDR3 here is CASRGTVNTGELFF. Here the CDR3 DNA reads TGTGCCAGCAGGGGGACAGTAAACACCGGGGAGCTGTTTTTT. V and J are TRBV7-9 and TRBJ2-2; TRBD1 aligns across 7 bases. The J segment lost 2 bases and the V segment lost 6 bases, leaving 3 bases of the junction unmatched. CDR1 is SEHNR and CDR2 is FQNEAQ in the germline V gene (reference sequence). The CDR3 is 14 amino acids.